Listed below are T cell receptor beta chains from one sample, sequenced in a study of blood T cells in healthy people across ages. TCRdb used MiXCR to reprocess the 5' RACE reads, holding one entry per CDR3 protein. The top ten hold 20% to 25% of the sample, which has about 970,000 distinct CDR3 sequences, about 53% seen once. The sequenced sample consisted of blood. The source of these receptors is a woman in her sixties or seventies in good health. Each CDR3 is given with its conserved first and last residue. D genes are given only for firm matches. Size is omitted from some rows. Given values are once, few, many or a class for expanded clones.

J,D,size,V,DNA,CDR3
TRBJ2-7,NA,NA,TRBV7-2,TGTGCCACCAGGAAAACTCCGGGGAGAGATTACGAGCAGTACTTC,CATRKTPGRDYEQYF
TRBJ2-1,TRBD2,few,TRBV5-5,TGTGCCAGCAGCTCGGGACTAGCGGGAGGATTCCTCTCCTACAATGAGCAGTTCTTC,CASSSGLAGGFLSYNEQFF
TRBJ1-5,NA,once,TRBV7-2,TGTGCCAGCAGCTTAGCGGGCAGAAATCAGCCCCAGCATTTT,CASSLAGRNQPQHF
TRBJ2-2,TRBD2,NA,TRBV3-1,TGTGCCAGCAGCCAAGCGGCGGGAGGGTTCACCGGGGAGCTGTTTTTT,CASSQAAGGFTGELFF
TRBJ2-3,NA,NA,TRBV21-1,TGTGCCAGCAGCAAGAGCGGGAGGCCCTGCGCAGATACGCAGTATTTT,CASSKSGRPCADTQYF
TRBJ2-7,NA,few,TRBV7-9,TGTGCCAGCAGCCAGAGATACTCATCCTACAATGAGCAGTACTTC,CASSQRYSSYNEQYF
TRBJ2-7,NA,NA,TRBV5-1,TGCGCCAGCAGCTTGTACTTCGGGGCTTCATCCTACGAGCAGTACTTC,CASSLYFGASSYEQYF
TRBJ2-5,TRBD2,few,TRBV9,TGTGCCAGCTCGGGACTAGGGTTGTCGGAGACCCAGTACTTC,CASSGLGLSETQYF
TRBJ1-4,NA,NA,TRBV5-6,TGTGCCAGCAGCTTGGCGGCAGTCAAGAATGAAAAACTGTTTTTT,CASSLAAVKNEKLFF
TRBJ2-5,TRBD1,NA,TRBV28,TGTGCCAGCAGCCAACGGACAGGGCGGGAGACCCAGTACTTC,CASSQRTGRETQYF
TRBJ2-3,NA,NA,TRBV29-1,TGCAGCCCACAAGTGTTGGGACCTTTCCTTGGCACAGATACGCAGTATTTT,CSPQVLGPFLGTDTQYF
TRBJ2-1,TRBD1,once,TRBV27,TGTGCCAGCAGTGTAAAGACAGGGTACAATGAGCAGTTCTTC,CASSVKTGYNEQFF
TRBJ1-6,TRBD1,NA,TRBV25-1,TGTGCCAGCAGTGGTGACAGGGTGAATTCACCCCTCCACTTT,CASSGDRVNSPLHF
TRBJ2-3,NA,NA,TRBV7-9,TGTGCCAGCAGCCGGCTAAGGGCGGCGCAGTATTTT,CASSRLRAAQYF
TRBJ2-3,TRBD2,NA,TRBV29-1,TGCAGCGTTCGTCTAGCGGGAACAGATACGCAGTATTTT,CSVRLAGTDTQYF
TRBJ2-1,NA,NA,TRBV2,TGTGCCAGCAGTGTGCTAGCAGCAGACAATGAGCAGTTCTTC,CASSVLAADNEQFF
TRBJ2-3,NA,NA,TRBV5-4,TGTGCCAGCAGCTCCCCGTTTAGGGGTGCAGATACGCAGTATTTT,CASSSPFRGADTQYF
TRBJ2-6,NA,once,TRBV15,TGTGCCACCAGCAGAGATGGGCTACTCTCTGGGGCCAACGTCCTGACTTTC,CATSRDGLLSGANVLTF
TRBJ2-7,TRBD2,NA,TRBV5-1,TGCGCCAGCAGCATTTCAGCGGGAGGGCCGGTTAATGAGCAGTACTTC,CASSISAGGPVNEQYF
TRBJ2-5,NA,few,TRBV29-1,TGCAGCGTTGAGGGGCAGCACCAAGAGACCCAGTACTTC,CSVEGQHQETQYF
TRBJ2-7,NA,few,TRBV7-2,TGTGCCAGCAGCTTAGTTACAGGAACCTACGAGCAGTACTTC,CASSLVTGTYEQYF
TRBJ2-3,NA,NA,TRBV9,TGTGCCAGCAGCGCCGGGGAAGACACAGATACGCAGTATTTT,CASSAGEDTDTQYF
TRBJ1-6,NA,few,TRBV27,TGTGCCAGCAGTATCTCATGGGGCTCCTATAATTCACCCCTCCACTTT,CASSISWGSYNSPLHF
TRBJ1-1,NA,NA,TRBV7-2,TGTGCCAGCAGCGGGAGGGGGGGGGCGAACACTGAAGCTTTCTTT,CASSGRGGANTEAFF
TRBJ2-7,TRBD2,few,TRBV4-2,TGTGCCAGCAGCCAAGATTGGGGGGGCTACGAGCAGTACTTC,CASSQDWGGYEQYF
TRBJ2-1,TRBD2,NA,TRBV6-2/TRBV6-3,TGTGCCAGCAGTTATCACGCGGGAGTGGGAGAGCAGTTCTTC,CASSYHAGVGEQFF
TRBJ2-7,NA,NA,TRBV12-3/TRBV12-4,TGTGCCTGCAGTAAGGACAGATCCTACGAGCAGTACTTC,CACSKDRSYEQYF
TRBJ1-3,NA,NA,TRBV4-1,TGCGCCAGCAGCCGCAACAGGGAAACAGGAAACACCATATATTTT,CASSRNRETGNTIYF
TRBJ1-5,NA,NA,TRBV15,TGTGCCACCAGCAGAGTCAGGGGAGACCAGCCCCAGCATTTT,CATSRVRGDQPQHF
TRBJ2-7,NA,NA,TRBV4-1,TGCGCCAGCAGCCAAGGGCCAGGGTGGTACGAGCAGTACTTC,CASSQGPGWYEQYF
TRBJ2-1,TRBD2,NA,TRBV27,TGTGCCAGCACCCCCTCGACTAGCGGGACTGAGCAGTTCTTC,CASTPSTSGTEQFF
TRBJ2-7,NA,NA,TRBV13,TGTGCCAGCAGCATGGGACGGTCCGGGCGGGAGCAGTACTTC,CASSMGRSGREQYF
TRBJ1-5,TRBD1,NA,TRBV5-1,TGCGCCAGCAGCCTAGGGACAGGGCTTCAGCCCCAGCATTTT,CASSLGTGLQPQHF
TRBJ2-3,NA,few,TRBV4-1,TGCGCCAGCAGCCCTGACCGGGGGGATACGCAGTATTTT,CASSPDRGDTQYF
TRBJ2-3,TRBD2,NA,TRBV4-1,TGCGCCAGCAGCCGACCGACTAGCGGGAGGGCCAAAGATACGCGGTATTTT,CASSRPTSGRAKDTRYF